Included here is one T cell receptor beta chain sequence, with context. Antigen: not known. Germline-derived CDR1 and CDR2 are SGHRS and YFSETQ. The length of the CDR3 is 17 residues. The V and J ends lost 4 bases and 3 bases, in that order; junction bases with no gene match: 9. This sample stems from a study of human T cells and chemical hapten exposure. Study as a whole: TCR yields per sample varied mostly from small pooled library volume differences. Study-wide results and limits: Expanded TCRs grouped into significantly more large CDR3 similarity clusters than controls produced.

Time point noted: patch test 1, 2 weeks after DPC sensitization. The treatment is: therapeutic diphenylcyclopropenone sensitization with weekly scalp DPC. TCRdb independently ran MiXCR on the RACE reads; one entry per CDR3 protein. The sample holds over 75,000 distinct CDR3 sequences, roughly 7.1% seen once. The input for sequencing was whole blood, taken in connection with sensitization to the hapten diphenylcyclopropenone (DPC). The chain is built from TRBV5-1 and TRBJ2-3, with 12 bases that match TRBD1. The clonotype originates from a woman in her 30s with alopecia areata. Some clones in this sample may be carry-over from other donors' samples. The CDR3 nucleotides read TGCGCCAGCAGCCAAAGTCCGGGACAGGGGGCGACAGATACGCAGTATTTT. Residues: CASSQSPGQGATDTQYF.